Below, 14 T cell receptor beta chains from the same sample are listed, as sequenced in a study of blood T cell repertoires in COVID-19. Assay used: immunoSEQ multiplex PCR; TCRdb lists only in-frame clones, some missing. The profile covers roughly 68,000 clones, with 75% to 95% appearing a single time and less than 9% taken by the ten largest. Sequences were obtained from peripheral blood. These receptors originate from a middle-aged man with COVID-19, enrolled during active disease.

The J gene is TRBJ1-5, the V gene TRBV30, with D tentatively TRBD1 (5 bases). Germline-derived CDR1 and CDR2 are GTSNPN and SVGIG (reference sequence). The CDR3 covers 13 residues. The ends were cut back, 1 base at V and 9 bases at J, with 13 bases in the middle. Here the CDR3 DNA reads TGTGCCTGGAGTGCTAGGGGAAGGCCGCCCCAGCATTTT. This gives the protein CAWSARGRPPQHF.

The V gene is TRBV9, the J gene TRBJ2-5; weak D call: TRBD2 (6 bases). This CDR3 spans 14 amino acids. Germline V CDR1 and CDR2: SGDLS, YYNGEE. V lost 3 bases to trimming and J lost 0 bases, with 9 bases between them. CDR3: CASSDPGDQETQYF. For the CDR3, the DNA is TGTGCCAGCAGCGACCCGGGGGACCAAGAGACCCAGTACTTC.

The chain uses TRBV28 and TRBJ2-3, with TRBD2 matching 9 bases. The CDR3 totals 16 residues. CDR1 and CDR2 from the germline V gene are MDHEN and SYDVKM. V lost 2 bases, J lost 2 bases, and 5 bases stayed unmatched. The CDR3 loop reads CASSLGAGGTTDTQYF. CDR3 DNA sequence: TGTGCCAGCAGTTTAGGAGCGGGGGGCACCACAGATACGCAGTATTTT.

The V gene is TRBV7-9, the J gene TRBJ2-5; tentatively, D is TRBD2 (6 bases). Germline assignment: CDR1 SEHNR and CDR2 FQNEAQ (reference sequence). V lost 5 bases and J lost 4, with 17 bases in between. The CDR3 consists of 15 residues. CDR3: CASSTGLDFGETQYF. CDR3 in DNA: TGTGCCAGCAGCACGGGACTTGACTTTGGAGAGACCCAGTACTTC.

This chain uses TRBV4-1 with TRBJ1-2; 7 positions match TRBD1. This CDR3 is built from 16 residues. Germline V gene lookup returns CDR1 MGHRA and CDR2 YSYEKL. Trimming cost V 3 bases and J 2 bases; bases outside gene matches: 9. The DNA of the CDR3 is TGCGCCAGCAGCCAGAGTAACAGGGGAGGAAACTATGGCTACACCTTC. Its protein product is CASSQSNRGGNYGYTF.

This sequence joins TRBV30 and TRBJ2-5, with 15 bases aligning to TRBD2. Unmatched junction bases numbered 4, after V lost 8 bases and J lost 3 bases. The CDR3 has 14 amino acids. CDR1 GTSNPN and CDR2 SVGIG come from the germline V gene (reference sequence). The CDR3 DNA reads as TGTGCCGGGACTAGCGGGGGGCCCAAAGAGACCCAGTACTTC. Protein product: CAGTSGGPKETQYF.

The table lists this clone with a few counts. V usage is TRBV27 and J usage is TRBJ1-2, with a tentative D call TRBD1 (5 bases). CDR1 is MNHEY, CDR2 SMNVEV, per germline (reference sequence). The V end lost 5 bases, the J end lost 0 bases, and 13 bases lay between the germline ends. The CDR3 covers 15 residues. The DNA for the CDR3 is TGTGCCAGCAGTCCTCACCGACAGTCTAACTATGGCTACACCTTC. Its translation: CASSPHRQSNYGYTF.

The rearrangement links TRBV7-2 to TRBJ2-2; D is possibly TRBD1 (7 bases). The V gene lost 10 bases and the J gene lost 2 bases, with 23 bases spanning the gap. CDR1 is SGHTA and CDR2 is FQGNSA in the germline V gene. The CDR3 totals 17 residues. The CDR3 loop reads CATTRDAGQSNTGELFF. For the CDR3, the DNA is TGTGCCACCACGAGGGACGCGGGACAGTCCAACACCGGGGAGCTGTTTTTT.

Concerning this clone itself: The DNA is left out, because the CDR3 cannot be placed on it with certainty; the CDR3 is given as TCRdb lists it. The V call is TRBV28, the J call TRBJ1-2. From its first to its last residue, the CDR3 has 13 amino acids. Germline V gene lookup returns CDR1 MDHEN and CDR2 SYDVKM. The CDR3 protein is CASSFGEGYGYTF.

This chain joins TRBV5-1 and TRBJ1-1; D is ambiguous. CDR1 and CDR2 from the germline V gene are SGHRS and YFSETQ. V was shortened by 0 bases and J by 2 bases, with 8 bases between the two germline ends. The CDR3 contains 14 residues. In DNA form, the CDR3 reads TGCGCCAGCAGCTTGGGAGGGAGCAACACTGAAGCTTTCTTT. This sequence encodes CASSLGGSNTEAFF.

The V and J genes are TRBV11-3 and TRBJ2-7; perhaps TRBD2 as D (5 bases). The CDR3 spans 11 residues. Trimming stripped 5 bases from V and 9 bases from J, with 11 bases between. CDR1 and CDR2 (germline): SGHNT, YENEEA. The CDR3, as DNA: TGTGCCAGCAGCGACGAACGGGGGCAGTACTTC. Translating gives CASSDERGQYF.

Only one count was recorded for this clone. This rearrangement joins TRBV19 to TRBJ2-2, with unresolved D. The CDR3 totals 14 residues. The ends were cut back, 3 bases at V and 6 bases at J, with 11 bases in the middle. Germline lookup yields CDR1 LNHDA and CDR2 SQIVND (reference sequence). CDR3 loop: CASSISQAPGELFF. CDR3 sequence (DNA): TGTGCCAGTAGTATTAGTCAGGCGCCCGGGGAGCTGTTTTTT. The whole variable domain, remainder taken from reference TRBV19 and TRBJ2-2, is DGGITQSPKYLFRKEGQNVTLSCEQNLNHDAMYWYRQDPGQGLRLIYYSQIVNDFQKGDIAEGYSVSREKKESFPLTVTSAQKNPTAFYLCASSISQAPGELFFGEGSRLTVL.

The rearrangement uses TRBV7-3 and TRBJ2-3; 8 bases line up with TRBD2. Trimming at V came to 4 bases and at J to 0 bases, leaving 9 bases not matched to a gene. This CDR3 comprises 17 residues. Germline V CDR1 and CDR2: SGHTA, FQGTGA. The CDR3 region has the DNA TGTGCCAGCAGCTCTAGCGGGCCGCATACTAGCACAGATACGCAGTATTTT. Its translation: CASSSSGPHTSTDTQYF.

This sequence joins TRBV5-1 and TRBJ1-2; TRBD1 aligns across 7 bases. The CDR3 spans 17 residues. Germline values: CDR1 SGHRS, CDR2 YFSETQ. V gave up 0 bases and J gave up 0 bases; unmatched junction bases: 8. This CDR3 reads CASSLGGRGDANYGYTF. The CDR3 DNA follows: TGCGCCAGCAGCTTGGGTGGCAGGGGGGACGCTAACTATGGCTACACCTTC.